The rows below give T cell receptor beta chains drawn from one sample of a study of identical twins. One entry per CDR3 protein, called by TCRdb with MiXCR from the 5' RACE reads. This sample has some 1,600,000 distinct CDR3 sequences, with less than 35% found just once. The sample comprised cord blood. The receptors come from a newborn girl in good health. Each CDR3 is given with its conserved first and last residue. A D gene is named only where the DNA matches it firmly. Not every row has a clone size; where given, it reads once, few, many or a size class.

few	-	TRBV2	TRBJ1-5	CASTSRGGGSGSNQPQHF	TGTGCCAGCACCTCCAGAGGTGGAGGGTCCGGGAGCAATCAGCCCCAGCATTTT
few	TRBD2	TRBV6-4	TRBJ2-1	CASSVRAGALYNEQFF	TGTGCCAGCAGCGTTAGAGCGGGGGCTCTTTACAATGAGCAGTTCTTC
-	-	TRBV2	TRBJ2-7	CASNVRGMYEQYF	TGTGCCAGCAATGTCCGGGGAATGTACGAGCAGTACTTC
few	-	TRBV20-1	TRBJ1-2	CSASRGRMGGYTF	TGCAGTGCTAGTCGGGGACGCATGGGGGGCTACACCTTC
-	TRBD2	TRBV2	TRBJ2-7	CASRAPGLADHLYEQYF	TGTGCCAGCAGAGCGCCGGGACTAGCGGACCACCTCTACGAGCAGTACTTC
many	-	TRBV5-1	TRBJ2-7	CASSLDFSYEQYF	TGTGCCAGCAGCTTAGACTTCTCCTACGAGCAGTACTTC
-	-	TRBV5-4	TRBJ2-5	CASGFAREEETQYF	TGTGCCAGCGGCTTCGCCAGGGAAGAAGAGACCCAGTACTTC
few	-	TRBV5-1	TRBJ1-5	CASKQGPWGNQPQHF	TGCGCCAGCAAACAAGGGCCCTGGGGCAATCAGCCCCAGCATTTT
few	TRBD1	TRBV5-1	TRBJ1-4	CASSLQGASTNEKLFF	TGCGCCAGCAGCTTGCAGGGGGCCTCAACTAATGAAAAACTGTTTTTT
-	-	TRBV3-1	TRBJ2-1	CASSHSGLPSYNEQFF	TGTGCCAGCAGCCACAGCGGGTTGCCCTCCTACAATGAGCAGTTCTTC
-	TRBD1	TRBV6-6	TRBJ1-5	CASSHPRRGHSEPQHF	TGTGCCAGCAGTCACCCTCGGAGGGGGCATAGCGAGCCCCAGCATTTT
-	TRBD2	TRBV20-1	TRBJ2-7	CSAYSGGAYEQYF	TGCAGTGCTTATAGCGGGGGAGCCTACGAGCAGTACTTC
few	TRBD2	TRBV25-1	TRBJ2-5	CASSELAGITQETQYF	TGTGCCAGCAGTGAGCTAGCGGGGATAACCCAAGAGACCCAGTACTTC
-	-	TRBV12-3/TRBV12-4	TRBJ2-1	CASKRSQSYNEQFF	TGTGCCAGCAAGAGGAGTCAGTCCTACAATGAGCAGTTCTTC
-	TRBD2	TRBV20-1	TRBJ2-7	CSARDPGSGRDYEQYF	TGCAGTGCTAGAGATCCGGGTAGCGGGAGGGACTACGAGCAGTACTTC
-	TRBD2	TRBV6-1	TRBJ2-1	CASSEARVLAGVNEQFF	TGTGCCAGCAGTGAAGCGAGGGTGCTAGCGGGGGTCAATGAGCAGTTCTTC
once	TRBD2	TRBV5-5	TRBJ2-3	CASSRERGRGPDTQYF	TGTGCCAGCAGCCGAGAGCGGGGGAGAGGGCCAGATACGCAGTATTTT
few	TRBD1	TRBV5-1	TRBJ2-7	CASSPDRGNAMGYEQYF	TGCGCCAGCAGCCCCGACAGGGGAAACGCCATGGGTTACGAGCAGTACTTC
once	TRBD1	TRBV2	TRBJ1-1	CASTPGQGKAFF	TGTGCCAGCACTCCGGGACAGGGGAAAGCTTTCTTT
-	TRBD1	TRBV6-1	TRBJ2-7	CASSAWTGLSSYEQYF	TGTGCCAGCAGTGCCTGGACAGGGCTAAGCTCCTACGAGCAGTACTTC
-	TRBD1	TRBV7-9	TRBJ1-5	CASSLGQGDGQPQHF	TGTGCCAGCAGTTTGGGACAGGGGGATGGTCAGCCCCAGCATTTT
-	-	TRBV5-1	TRBJ2-7	CASRALLSYEQYF	TGCGCCAGCAGAGCACTTTTGTCCTACGAGCAGTACTTC
few	TRBD1	TRBV24-1	TRBJ2-1	CATSEPGQGSDEQFF	TGTGCCACCAGTGAACCGGGACAGGGAAGCGATGAGCAGTTCTTC
few	-	TRBV5-1	TRBJ1-6	CASSLISVYNSPLHF	TGCGCCAGCAGCTTGATTTCAGTCTATAATTCACCCCTCCACTTT
-	TRBD1	TRBV29-1	TRBJ1-1	CSVAGQGYTEAFF	TGCAGCGTTGCGGGACAGGGGTACACTGAAGCTTTCTTT
-	-	TRBV27	TRBJ2-6	CASRGLYSGANVLTF	TGTGCCAGCAGGGGGTTGTACTCTGGGGCCAACGTCCTGACTTTC
few	-	TRBV20-1	TRBJ2-7	CSARDSHYPSYEQYF	TGCAGTGCTAGAGACTCACACTATCCCTCCTACGAGCAGTACTTC
few	-	TRBV12-3/TRBV12-4	TRBJ1-2	CASSPNTIQVYGYTF	TGTGCCAGCAGTCCTAACACGATACAGGTCTATGGCTACACCTTC
many	TRBD2	TRBV5-1	TRBJ2-1	CASSIAGGNNEQFF	TGCGCCAGCAGCATAGCGGGCGGCAACAATGAGCAGTTCTTC
-	TRBD1	TRBV12-3/TRBV12-4	TRBJ2-7	CASRVTGAGHEQYF	TGTGCCAGCAGGGTGACAGGGGCAGGACACGAGCAGTACTTC
few	-	TRBV11-2	TRBJ2-4	CASSLEVNLAKNIQYF	TGTGCCAGCAGCTTAGAGGTTAATCTAGCCAAAAACATTCAGTACTTC
few	-	TRBV19	TRBJ2-1	CASSIDQRELSNEQFF	TGTGCCAGTAGTATAGATCAACGGGAACTCTCCAATGAGCAGTTCTTC
few	-	TRBV25-1	TRBJ1-2	CASSESGGSLNYGYTF	TGTGCCAGCAGTGAATCGGGGGGCAGTCTTAACTATGGCTACACCTTC
few	TRBD1	TRBV24-1	TRBJ2-3	CATSDFGTGGTDTQYF	TGTGCCACCAGTGATTTCGGGACAGGGGGCACAGATACGCAGTATTTT
few	TRBD1	TRBV6-6	TRBJ2-5	CATRGQLQETQYF	TGTGCCACCAGGGGACAGCTGCAAGAGACCCAGTACTTC
-	-	TRBV7-7	TRBJ2-1	CASSSGFYNEQFF	TGTGCCAGCAGCTCTGGGTTCTACAATGAGCAGTTCTTC
-	TRBD1	TRBV28	TRBJ1-2	CASSFLTGGDGYTF	TGTGCCAGCAGTTTCCTCACAGGGGGCGATGGCTACACCTTC
-	TRBD2	TRBV20-1	TRBJ2-5	CSATDSRELQETQYF	TGCAGTGCCACCGACTCGCGGGAGCTCCAAGAGACCCAGTACTTC
-	-	TRBV3-1	TRBJ2-7	CASSQGVGATYYNEQYF	TGTGCCAGCAGCCAAGGGGTAGGGGCGACGTACTACAATGAGCAGTACTTC
-	-	TRBV5-1	TRBJ2-7	CASGQGLSYEQYF	TGCGCCAGCGGCCAGGGTCTCTCCTACGAGCAGTACTTC
-	TRBD2	TRBV20-1	TRBJ2-1	CSAGSGRGGNEQFF	TGCAGTGCTGGTAGCGGGAGAGGGGGCAATGAGCAGTTCTTC
-	TRBD1	TRBV2	TRBJ1-5	CASQGGTNQPQHF	TGTGCCTCCCAGGGGGGTACCAATCAGCCCCAGCATTTT
few	-	TRBV21-1	TRBJ1-4	CASSKERGPNEKLFF	TGTGCCAGCAGCAAAGAGAGGGGTCCTAATGAAAAACTGTTTTTT
-	TRBD2	TRBV24-1	TRBJ2-7	CATSPGTTSYEQYF	TGTGCCACCAGCCCCGGGACTACCTCATACGAGCAGTACTTC
-	-	TRBV20-1	TRBJ2-7	CSARDSAGLTYEQYF	TGCAGTGCTAGAGATTCTGCGGGCCTGACCTACGAGCAGTACTTC
-	-	TRBV12-3/TRBV12-4	TRBJ2-7	CASSFGGSPLYNEQYF	TGTGCCAGCAGTTTTGGGGGGTCGCCCCTCTACAATGAGCAGTACTTC
few	TRBD1	TRBV29-1	TRBJ1-1	CSVPYRGSTEAFF	TGCAGCGTTCCATACAGGGGGTCCACTGAAGCTTTCTTT
once	-	TRBV21-1	TRBJ1-2	CASSENRGGYTF	TGTGCCAGCAGCGAAAATAGGGGGGGCTACACCTTC
few	-	TRBV7-9	TRBJ2-1	CASSLFSDEQFF	TGTGCCAGCAGCCTTTTCTCGGATGAGCAGTTCTTC